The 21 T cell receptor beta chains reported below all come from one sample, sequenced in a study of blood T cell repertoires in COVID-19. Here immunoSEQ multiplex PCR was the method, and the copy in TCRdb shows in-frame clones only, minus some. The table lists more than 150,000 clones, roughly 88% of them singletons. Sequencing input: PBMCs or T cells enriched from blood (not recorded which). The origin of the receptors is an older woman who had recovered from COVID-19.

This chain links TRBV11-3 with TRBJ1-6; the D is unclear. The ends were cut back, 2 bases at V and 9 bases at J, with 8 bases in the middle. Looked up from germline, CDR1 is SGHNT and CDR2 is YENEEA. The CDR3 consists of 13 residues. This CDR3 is CASSLSQSSPLHF. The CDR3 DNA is TGTGCCAGCAGCTTAAGTCAGTCTTCACCCCTCCACTTT.

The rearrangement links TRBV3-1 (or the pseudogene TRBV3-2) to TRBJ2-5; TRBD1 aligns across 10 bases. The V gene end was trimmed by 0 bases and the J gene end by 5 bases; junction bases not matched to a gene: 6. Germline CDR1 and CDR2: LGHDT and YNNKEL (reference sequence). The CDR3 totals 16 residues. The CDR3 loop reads CASSQDLGQGMETQYF. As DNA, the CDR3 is TGTGCCAGCAGCCAAGATCTGGGACAGGGGATGGAGACCCAGTACTTC.

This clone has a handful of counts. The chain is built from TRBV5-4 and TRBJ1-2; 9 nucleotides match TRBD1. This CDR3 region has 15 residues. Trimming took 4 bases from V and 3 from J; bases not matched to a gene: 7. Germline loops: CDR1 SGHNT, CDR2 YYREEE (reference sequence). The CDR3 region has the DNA TGTGCCAGCAGCCGCCGGGACAGGGAGGACTATGGCTACACCTTC. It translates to CASSRRDREDYGYTF.

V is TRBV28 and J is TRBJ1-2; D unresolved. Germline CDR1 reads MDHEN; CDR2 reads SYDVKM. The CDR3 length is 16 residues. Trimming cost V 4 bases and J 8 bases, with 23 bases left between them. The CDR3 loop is CASSYHMETRFGGYTF. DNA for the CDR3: TGTGCCAGCAGTTATCATATGGAGACTCGCTTTGGCGGCTACACCTTC.

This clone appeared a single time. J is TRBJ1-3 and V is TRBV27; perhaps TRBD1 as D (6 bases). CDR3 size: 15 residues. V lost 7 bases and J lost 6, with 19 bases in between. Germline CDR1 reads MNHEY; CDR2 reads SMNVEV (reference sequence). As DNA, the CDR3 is TGTGCCAGCATGGGGCCCCCAGGGGTCGAAAACACCATATATTTT. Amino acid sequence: CASMGPPGVENTIYF.

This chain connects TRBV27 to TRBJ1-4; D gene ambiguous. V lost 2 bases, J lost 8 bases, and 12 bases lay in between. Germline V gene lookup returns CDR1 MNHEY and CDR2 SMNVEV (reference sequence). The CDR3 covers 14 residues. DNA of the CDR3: TGTGCCAGCAGTTTAAACAGTCTAAGGGAAAAACTGTTTTTT. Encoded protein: CASSLNSLREKLFF.

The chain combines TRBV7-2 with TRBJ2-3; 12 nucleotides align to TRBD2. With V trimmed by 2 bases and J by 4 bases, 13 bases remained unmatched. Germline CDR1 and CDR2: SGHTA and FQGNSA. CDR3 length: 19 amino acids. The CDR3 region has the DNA TGTGCCAGCAGCTTAATCCCTAGCGGGGGGGCCAGGGGAGCAGATACGCAGTATTTT. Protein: CASSLIPSGGARGADTQYF. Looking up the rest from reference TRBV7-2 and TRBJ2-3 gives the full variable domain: GAGVSQSPSNKVTEKGKDVELRCDPISGHTALYWYRQSLGQGLEFLIYFQGNSAPDKSGLPSDRFSAERTGGSVSTLTIQRTQQEDSAVYLCASSLIPSGGARGADTQYFGPGTRLTVL.

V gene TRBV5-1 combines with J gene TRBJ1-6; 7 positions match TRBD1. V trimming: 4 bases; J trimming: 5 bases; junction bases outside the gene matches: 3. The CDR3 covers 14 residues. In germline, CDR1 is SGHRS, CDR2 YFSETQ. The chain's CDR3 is CASSPGTDNSPLHF. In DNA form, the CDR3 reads TGCGCCAGCAGCCCCGGGACAGATAATTCACCCCTCCACTTT.

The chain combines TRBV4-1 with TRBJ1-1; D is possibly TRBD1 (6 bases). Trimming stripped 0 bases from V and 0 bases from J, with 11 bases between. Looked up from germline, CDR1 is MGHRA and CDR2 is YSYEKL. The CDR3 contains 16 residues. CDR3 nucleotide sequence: TGCGCCAGCAGCCAAGAGCAGGGGTTCATGAACACTGAAGCTTTCTTT. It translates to CASSQEQGFMNTEAFF.

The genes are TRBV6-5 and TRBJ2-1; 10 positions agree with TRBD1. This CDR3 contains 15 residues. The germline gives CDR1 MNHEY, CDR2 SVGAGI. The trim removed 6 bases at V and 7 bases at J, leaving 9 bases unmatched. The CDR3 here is CASRSGTGARNEQFF. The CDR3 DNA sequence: TGTGCCAGCAGGAGCGGGACAGGGGCAAGGAATGAGCAGTTCTTC.

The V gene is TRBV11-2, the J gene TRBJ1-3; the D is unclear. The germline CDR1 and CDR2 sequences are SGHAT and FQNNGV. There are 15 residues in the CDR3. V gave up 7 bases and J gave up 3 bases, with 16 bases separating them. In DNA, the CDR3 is TGTGCCAGCACCCCAGAAATCGCAGGTGGAAACACCATATATTTT. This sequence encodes CASTPEIAGGNTIYF. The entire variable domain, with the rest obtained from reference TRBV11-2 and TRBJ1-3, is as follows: EAGVAQSPRYKIIEKRQSVAFWCNPISGHATLYWYQQILGQGPKLLIQFQNNGVVDDSQLPKDRFSAERLKGVDSTLKIQPAKLEDSAVYLCASTPEIAGGNTIYFGEGSWLTVV.

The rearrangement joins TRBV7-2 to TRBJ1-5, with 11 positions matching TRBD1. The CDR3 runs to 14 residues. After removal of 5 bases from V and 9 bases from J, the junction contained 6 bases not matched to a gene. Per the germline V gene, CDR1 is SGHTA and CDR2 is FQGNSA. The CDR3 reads CASSLGQGAMPQHF. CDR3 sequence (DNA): TGTGCCAGCAGCCTAGGACAGGGGGCAATGCCCCAGCATTTT.

The CDR3 DNA is TGTGCCAGCAGTGAAGGGACTAGCGGGAGTACAGATACGCAGTATTTT. Protein: CASSEGTSGSTDTQYF. The J gene is TRBJ2-3, the V gene TRBV27; 14 bases agree with TRBD2. The CDR3 consists of 16 residues. Losses at the gene ends were 5 bases for V and 3 bases for J; bases not matched to a gene: 4. Germline V gene data show CDR1 as MNHEY and CDR2 as SMNVEV (reference sequence).

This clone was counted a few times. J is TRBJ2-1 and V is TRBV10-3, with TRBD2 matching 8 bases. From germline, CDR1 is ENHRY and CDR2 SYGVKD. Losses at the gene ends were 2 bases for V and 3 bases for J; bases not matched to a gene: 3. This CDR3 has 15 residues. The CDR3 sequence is CAISEREGSYNEQFF. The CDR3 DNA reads TGTGCCATCAGTGAGCGGGAGGGTAGCTACAATGAGCAGTTCTTC.

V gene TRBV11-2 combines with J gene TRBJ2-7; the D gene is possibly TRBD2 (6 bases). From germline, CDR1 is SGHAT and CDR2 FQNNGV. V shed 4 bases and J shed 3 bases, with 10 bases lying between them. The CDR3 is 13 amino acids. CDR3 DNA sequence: TGTGCCAGCAGCTCCCAGACTAGCTACGAGCAGTACTTC. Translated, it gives CASSSQTSYEQYF.

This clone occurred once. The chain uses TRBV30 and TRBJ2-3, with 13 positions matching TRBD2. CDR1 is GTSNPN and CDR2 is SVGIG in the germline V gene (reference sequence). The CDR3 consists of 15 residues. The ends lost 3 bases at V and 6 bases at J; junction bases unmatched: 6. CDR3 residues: CAWSRTSGRGDTQYF. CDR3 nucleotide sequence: TGTGCCTGGAGCCGGACTAGCGGGAGAGGCGATACGCAGTATTTT.

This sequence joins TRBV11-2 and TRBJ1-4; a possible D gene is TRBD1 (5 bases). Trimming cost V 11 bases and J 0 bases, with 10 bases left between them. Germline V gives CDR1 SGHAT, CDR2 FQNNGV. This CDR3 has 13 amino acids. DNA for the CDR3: TGTGCCTCCGGGGGGACAACTAATGAAAAACTGTTTTTT. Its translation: CASGGTTNEKLFF.

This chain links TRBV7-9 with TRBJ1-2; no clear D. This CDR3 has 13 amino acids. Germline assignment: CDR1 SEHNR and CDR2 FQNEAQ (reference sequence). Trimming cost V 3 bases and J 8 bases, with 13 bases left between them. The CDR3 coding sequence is TGTGCCAGCAGCTTTCGGGGATTAGGGGGCTACACCTTC. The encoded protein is CASSFRGLGGYTF.

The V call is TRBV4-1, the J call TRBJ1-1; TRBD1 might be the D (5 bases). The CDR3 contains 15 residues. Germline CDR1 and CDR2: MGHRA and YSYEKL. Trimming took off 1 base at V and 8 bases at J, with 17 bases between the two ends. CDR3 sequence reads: CASSQVGPGLEEAFF. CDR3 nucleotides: TGCGCCAGCAGCCAAGTTGGGCCGGGACTTGAGGAAGCTTTCTTT.

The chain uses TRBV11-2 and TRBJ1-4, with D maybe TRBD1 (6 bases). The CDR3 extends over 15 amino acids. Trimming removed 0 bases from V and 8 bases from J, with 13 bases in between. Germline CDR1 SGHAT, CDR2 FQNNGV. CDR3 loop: CASSLDQTGGEKLFF. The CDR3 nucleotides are TGTGCCAGCAGCTTAGATCAGACGGGGGGCGAAAAACTGTTTTTT.

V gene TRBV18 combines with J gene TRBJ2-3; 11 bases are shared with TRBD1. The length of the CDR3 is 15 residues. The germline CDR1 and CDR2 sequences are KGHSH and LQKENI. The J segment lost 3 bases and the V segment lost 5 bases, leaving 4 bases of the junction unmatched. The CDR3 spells CASSTGQGGTDTQYF. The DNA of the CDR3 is TGTGCCAGCTCAACGGGACAGGGGGGTACAGATACGCAGTATTTT.